The table lists the clone carrying this T cell receptor (beta chain) with many counts. These data belong to a study of neurological immune-mediated disorders. TCRdb recomputed calls from the 5' RACE reads with MiXCR, one row per CDR3 protein. The sample has under 40,000 distinct CDR3 sequences, more than 3% seen once. Germline V gene data show CDR1 as MNHEY and CDR2 as SVGAGI. V was clipped by 6 bases and J by 1 base, with 4 bases between them. This CDR3 has 13 residues. The time point was: longitudinal time-point 1 (baseline). The sequence derives from a woman in her sixties with multiple sclerosis. The chain couples TRBV6-5 to TRBJ1-6; D gene unclear. Sequencing used PBMCs. The CDR3 loop is CASRGSYNSPLHF. CDR3 sequence (DNA): TGTGCCAGCAGAGGTTCCTATAATTCACCCCTCCACTTT.